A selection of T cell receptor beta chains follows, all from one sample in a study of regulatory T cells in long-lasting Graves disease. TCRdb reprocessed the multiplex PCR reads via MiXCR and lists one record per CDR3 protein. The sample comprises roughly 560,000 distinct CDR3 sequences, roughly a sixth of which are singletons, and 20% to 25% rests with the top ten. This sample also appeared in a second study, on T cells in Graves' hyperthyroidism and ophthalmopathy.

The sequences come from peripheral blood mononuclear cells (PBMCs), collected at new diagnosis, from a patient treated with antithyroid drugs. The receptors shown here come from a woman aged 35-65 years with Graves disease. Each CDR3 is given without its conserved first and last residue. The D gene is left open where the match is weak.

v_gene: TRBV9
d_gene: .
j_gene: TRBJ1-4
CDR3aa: ASSAGGQSYLGDEKLF

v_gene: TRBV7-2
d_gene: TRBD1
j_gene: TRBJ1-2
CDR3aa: ASSLPTGVGGYT

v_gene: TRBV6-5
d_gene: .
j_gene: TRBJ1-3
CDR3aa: ASSYSGISGNTIY

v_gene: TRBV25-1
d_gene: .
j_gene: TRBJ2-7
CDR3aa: ASSGTGNYEQY

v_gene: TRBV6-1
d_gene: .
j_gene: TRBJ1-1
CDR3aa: ATRAEMNTEAF

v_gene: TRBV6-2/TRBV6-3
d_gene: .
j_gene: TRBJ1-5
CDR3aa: ASSSQGLGNQPQH

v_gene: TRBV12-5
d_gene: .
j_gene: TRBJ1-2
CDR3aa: ASGFGGIYGYT

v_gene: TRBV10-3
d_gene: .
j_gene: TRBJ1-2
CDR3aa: AISERGIIDYGYT

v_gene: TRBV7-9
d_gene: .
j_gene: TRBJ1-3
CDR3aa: ASSVNLASGNTIY

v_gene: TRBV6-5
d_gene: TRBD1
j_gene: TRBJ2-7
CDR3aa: ASSYTGTVSEQY

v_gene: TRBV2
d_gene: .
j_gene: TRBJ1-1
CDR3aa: ASSDGRAF

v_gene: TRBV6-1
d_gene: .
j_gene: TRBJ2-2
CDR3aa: ASTSRGSQPTGELF

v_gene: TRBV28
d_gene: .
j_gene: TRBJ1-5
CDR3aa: ASSLPHMGQPQH

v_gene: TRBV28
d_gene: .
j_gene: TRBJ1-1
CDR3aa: ASTRGGGVNTEAF

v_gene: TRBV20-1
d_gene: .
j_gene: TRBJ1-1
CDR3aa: SAIPRDIQEAF

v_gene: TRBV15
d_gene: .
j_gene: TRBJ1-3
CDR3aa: ATSRERGSGNTIY

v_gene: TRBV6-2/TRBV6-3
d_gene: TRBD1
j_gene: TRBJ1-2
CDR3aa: ASRHLTDRTINYGYT

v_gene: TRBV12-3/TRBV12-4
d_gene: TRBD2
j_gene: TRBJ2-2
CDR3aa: ASSSISGASGGELF

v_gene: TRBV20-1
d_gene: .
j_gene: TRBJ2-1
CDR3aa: SATGEGLFNEQF

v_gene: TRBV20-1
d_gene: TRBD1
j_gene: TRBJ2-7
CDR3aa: SASTGVTYEQY

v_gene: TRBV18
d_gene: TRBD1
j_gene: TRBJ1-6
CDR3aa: ASSPDRGLSPLH

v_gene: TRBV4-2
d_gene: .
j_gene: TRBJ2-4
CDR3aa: ASSQDMTPRIQY

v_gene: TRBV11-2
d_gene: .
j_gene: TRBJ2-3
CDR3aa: ASSLGPRDTQY

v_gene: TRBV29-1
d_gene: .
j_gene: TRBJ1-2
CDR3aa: STTLDGSSGYT

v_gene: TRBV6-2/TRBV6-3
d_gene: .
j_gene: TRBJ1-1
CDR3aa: ASSYWGGFDTEAF

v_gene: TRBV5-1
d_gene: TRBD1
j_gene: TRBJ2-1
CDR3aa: ASSMTGAREQF